These 29 T cell receptor beta chains came from one sample sequenced in a study of human T cells and chemical hapten exposure. Time point denoted: healthy volunteer bleed at 2 weeks. Unfractionated whole blood yielded the extracted total RNA. Each CDR3 protein gets one entry after TCRdb re-called the RACE reads with MiXCR. The sample includes 25,000 to 35,000 distinct CDR3 sequences, about 7.2% of them seen just once. Input material: whole blood. The receptors shown here come from a human donor in good health. Some clones in this sample may be carry-over from other donors' samples.

The table lists this clonotype with many counts. V gene TRBV12-3 or TRBV12-4 combines with J gene TRBJ2-7; D is possibly TRBD1 (6 bases). The CDR3 loop spans 12 amino acids. Trimming removed 6 bases at V and 4 bases at J, with 10 bases between. The CDR3 nucleotides read TGTGCCAGCAGCCCCGGACAGTACGAGCAGTACTTC. It yields the protein CASSPGQYEQYF.

Ten or more counts support this clonotype. The genes are TRBV6-2 or TRBV6-3 and TRBJ1-1, with D unclear. The V end lost 6 bases, the J end lost 1 base, and 18 bases lay between the germline ends. This CDR3 has 16 amino acids. Germline V gene data show CDR1 as MNHEY and CDR2 as SVGEGT. CDR3 loop: CASRSYVSGRNTEAFF. CDR3 coding DNA: TGTGCCAGCAGAAGTTACGTATCAGGCAGGAACACTGAAGCTTTCTTT.

There are many counts of this clonotype. V is TRBV28 and J is TRBJ2-1; D unresolved. Germline CDR1 MDHEN, CDR2 SYDVKM. The CDR3 covers 14 residues. V was clipped by 7 bases and J by 5 bases, with 15 bases between them. CDR3 loop: CASTHMDRDNEQFF. In nucleotides, the CDR3 is TGTGCCAGCACCCACATGGACCGAGACAATGAGCAGTTCTTC.

This clonotype was recorded a few times. The chain combines TRBV11-2 with TRBJ2-1; a possible D gene is TRBD2 (5 bases). V shed 2 bases and J shed 4 bases, with 15 bases lying between them. The germline V gene encodes CDR1 SGHAT and CDR2 FQNNGV. The CDR3 runs 16 residues. Here the CDR3 reads CASSLPAGGRYNEQFF. The CDR3, as DNA: TGTGCCAGCAGCTTACCCGCTGGAGGACGTTACAATGAGCAGTTCTTC.

The chain uses TRBV5-1 and TRBJ1-5; TRBD1 aligns across 8 bases. Trimming at V came to 0 bases and at J to 3 bases, leaving 2 bases not matched to a gene. This CDR3 is 15 amino acids long. CDR1 is SGHRS and CDR2 is YFSETQ in the germline V gene. CDR3 sequence: CASSLGTGYNQPQHF. The CDR3 DNA follows: TGCGCCAGCAGCTTGGGGACAGGGTACAATCAGCCCCAGCATTTT.

This clonotype was found many times. CDR3 sequence (DNA): TGTGCCAGCAGTAGACCGAGAATCTCTGGGGCCAACGTCCTGACTTTC. As protein: CASSRPRISGANVLTF. The chain is built from TRBV7-2 and TRBJ2-6; the D is unclear. V gave up 6 bases and J gave up 0 bases, with 12 bases separating them. Germline V gene data show CDR1 as SGHTA and CDR2 as FQGNSA. This CDR3 contains 16 residues.

The CDR3 reads CASSLRGGEAFF. Written as DNA, the CDR3 is TGTGCCAGCAGTTTAAGGGGCGGTGAAGCTTTCTTT. The chain couples TRBV12-3 or TRBV12-4 to TRBJ1-1; tentatively, D is TRBD1 (5 bases). The CDR3 totals 12 residues. Between the trimmed V and J ends, which lost 2 bases and 7 bases, there was a span of 8 bases.

The rearrangement joins TRBV14 to TRBJ1-1; D gene ambiguous. Per germline, CDR1 SGHDN and CDR2 FVKESK. The CDR3 is made up of 11 amino acids. Trimming stripped 1 base from V and 10 bases from J, with 7 bases between. The chain's CDR3 is CASSQGTLAFF. The CDR3 bases are TGTGCCAGCAGCCAAGGGACTCTAGCTTTCTTT.

The J gene is TRBJ2-5, the V gene TRBV11-2; TRBD2 agrees at 10 bases. CDR3 length: 17 amino acids. Germline V lookup: CDR1 SGHAT, CDR2 FQNNGV. With 1 base clipped from V and 4 bases from J, the junction kept 9 bases outside the gene matches. The chain's CDR3 is CASSLGLTSGARETQYF. Written as DNA, the CDR3 is TGTGCCAGCAGCTTAGGACTTACTAGCGGGGCCCGAGAGACCCAGTACTTC. Drawing the rest from reference TRBV11-2 and TRBJ2-5, the complete variable domain is EAGVAQSPRYKIIEKRQSVAFWCNPISGHATLYWYQQILGQGPKLLIQFQNNGVVDDSQLPKDRFSAERLKGVDSTLKIQPAKLEDSAVYLCASSLGLTSGARETQYFGPGTRLLVL.

The V call is TRBV14, the J call TRBJ2-7; the match to TRBD1 covers 9 bases. J gave up 6 bases and V 2 bases, and 8 bases lay outside the gene matches. Germline assignment: CDR1 SGHDN and CDR2 FVKESK. The CDR3 is made up of 15 amino acids. CDR3 DNA sequence: TGTGCCAGCAGCCAACCTGGGACAGGGATTTCCGAGCAGTACTTC. This encodes CASSQPGTGISEQYF.

At least ten counts were recorded for this clonotype. V gene TRBV7-6 combines with J gene TRBJ2-1; 13 bases agree with TRBD2. The CDR3 is 19 amino acids. Germline V gene data show CDR1 as SGHVS and CDR2 as FNYEAQ. Trimming took 0 bases from V and 9 from J; bases not matched to a gene: 14. The CDR3 sequence: CASSLASTTGTSGIGEQFF. CDR3 nucleotide sequence: TGTGCCAGCAGCTTAGCTTCTACTACCGGGACTAGCGGGATTGGTGAGCAGTTCTTC.

This clonotype was observed many times. The V and J genes are TRBV6-6 and TRBJ2-3; 7 bases line up with TRBD1. The CDR3 consists of 16 residues. V dropped 2 bases and J dropped 3; count of bases not matched to a gene: 8. Germline V gene lookup returns CDR1 MNHNY and CDR2 SVGAGI (reference sequence). DNA for the CDR3: TGTGCCAGCAGTTACGCAACAGGGGAAGGAACAGATACGCAGTATTTT. Residues: CASSYATGEGTDTQYF.

This clonotype was counted at least ten times. The V call is TRBV4-1, the J call TRBJ2-1, with 10 bases identical to TRBD2. This CDR3 region has 14 residues. Germline CDR1 is MGHRA and CDR2 is YSYEKL. V shed 7 bases and J 7 bases; nucleotides not matched to a gene: 7. CDR3 amino acids: CASTPSGSRNEQFF. CDR3 nucleotide sequence: TGCGCCAGCACCCCTAGCGGGAGTCGTAATGAGCAGTTCTTC.

The table lists this clonotype with many counts. The chain couples TRBV2 to TRBJ1-6; D is possibly TRBD1 (5 bases). The CDR3 has 12 residues. V was pared by 8 bases and J by 6 bases, with 8 bases between. Germline V gene sequence: CDR1 SNHLY, CDR2 FYNNEI. The CDR3 DNA reads TGTGCCAGCTCGGACACTAATTCACCCCTCCACTTT. Its protein is CASSDTNSPLHF.

This clonotype was recorded many times. V gene TRBV6-2 or TRBV6-3 combines with J gene TRBJ2-1; TRBD2 matches 9 bases. With 5 bases clipped from V and 5 bases from J, the junction kept 16 bases outside the gene matches. Germline CDR1 is MNHEY and CDR2 is SVGEGT. The CDR3 extends over 18 amino acids. CDR3 residues: CASSRQGGAGGPNNEQFF. For the CDR3, the DNA is TGTGCCAGCAGTCGCCAGGGGGGAGCGGGGGGCCCCAACAATGAGCAGTTCTTC.

This clonotype was recorded at least ten times. This chain links TRBV20-1 with TRBJ2-4; TRBD1 aligns across 9 bases. V shed 4 bases, J shed 7 bases, and the junction held 8 bases outside the gene matches. CDR3 length equals 14 residues. The germline gives CDR1 DFQATT, CDR2 SNEGSKA (reference sequence). The CDR3 loop is CSANTGTGPNIQYF. The DNA for the CDR3 is TGCAGTGCTAATACCGGGACAGGGCCGAACATTCAGTACTTC.

In its sample, this clonotype was seen a few times. J is TRBJ1-2 and V is TRBV12-3 or TRBV12-4; tentatively, D is TRBD1 (5 bases). This CDR3 has 14 residues. V lost 4 bases to trimming and J lost 8 bases, with 17 bases between them. The CDR3 region has the DNA TGTGCCAGCAGTTCTAGGGAGACGGGGCGGGGCTACACCTTC. Translating it yields CASSSRETGRGYTF.

The J gene is TRBJ2-3, the V gene TRBV29-1, with TRBD2 matching over 12 bases. The J segment lost 2 bases and the V segment lost 5 bases, leaving 5 bases of the junction unmatched. CDR3 length: 15 residues. Germline CDR1 and CDR2: SQVTM and ANQGSEA. The CDR3 here is CSVPGLAGPTDTQYF. The CDR3, as DNA: TGCAGCGTTCCGGGACTAGCGGGTCCCACAGATACGCAGTATTTT.

This clonotype was observed a handful of times. This chain connects TRBV12-3 or TRBV12-4 to TRBJ2-7; D is undetermined. This CDR3 region has 15 residues. Trimming removed 3 bases at V and 5 bases at J, with 17 bases between. The CDR3 loop is CASSFLGIDRDEQYF. The CDR3 coding sequence is TGTGCCAGCAGTTTCTTGGGAATTGACCGAGACGAGCAGTACTTC.

About this clonotype itself: This sequence may be a read error, since a much larger clone differs from it by one base. V usage is TRBV7-8 and J usage is TRBJ2-2, with unresolved D. Germline V gives CDR1 SGHVS, CDR2 FQNEAQ. With 1 base removed from V and 7 bases from J, the gap between germline ends came to 7 bases. The CDR3 covers 13 residues. The CDR3 protein is CASSLGFGGELFF. Written as DNA, the CDR3 is TGTGCCAGCAGCTTAGGGTTTGGCGGGGAGCTGTTTTTT.

The chain couples TRBV29-1 to TRBJ1-1, with D possibly TRBD1 on 5 matching bases. Germline CDR1 is SQVTM and CDR2 is ANQGSEA. The CDR3 is made up of 11 amino acids. Trimming pared 4 bases from V and 11 bases from J, leaving 14 bases between. The DNA of the CDR3 is TGCAGCGTTGGTGACGGGGCAACCGCTTTCTTT. It encodes CSVGDGATAFF. Supplemented by reference TRBV29-1 and TRBJ1-1, the full variable domain reads SAVISQKPSRDICQRGTSLTIQCQVDSQVTMMFWYRQQPGQSLTLIATANQGSEATYESGFVIDKFPISRPNLTFSTLTVSNMSPEDSSIYLCSVGDGATAFFGQGTRLTVV.

This clonotype was observed many times. The V and J genes are TRBV5-1 and TRBJ2-1; TRBD2 matches at 7 bases. Germline V gene lookup returns CDR1 SGHRS and CDR2 YFSETQ. The CDR3 runs 15 residues. The J segment lost 4 bases and the V segment lost 0 bases, leaving 4 bases of the junction unmatched. In DNA form, the CDR3 reads TGCGCCAGCAGCTTGGTGCGGGAGAGTTACAATGAGCAGTTCTTC. Its protein product is CASSLVRESYNEQFF.

This clonotype was counted between two and nine times. This sequence joins TRBV2 and TRBJ1-2, with TRBD1 matching over 8 bases. CDR1 is SNHLY, CDR2 FYNNEI, per germline. The V segment lost 5 bases and the J segment 12 bases; nucleotides outside the gene matches: 14. The CDR3 runs 14 residues. The CDR3 DNA reads as TGTGCCAGCAGTCCCGGGACAGGACCACAGAGAAACACCTTC. It yields the protein CASSPGTGPQRNTF.

The rearrangement joins TRBV20-1 to TRBJ1-1; 12 nucleotides line up with TRBD1. Trimming cost V 3 bases and J 1 base; bases outside gene matches: 3. The CDR3 has 15 amino acids. Looked up from germline, CDR1 is DFQATT and CDR2 is SNEGSKA (reference sequence). CDR3 residues: CSARGQGASNTEAFF. Written as DNA, the CDR3 is TGCAGTGCTAGGGGACAGGGGGCTTCGAACACTGAAGCTTTCTTT.

This chain's CDR3 is CASSQYGDASYEQYF. The CDR3 DNA sequence: TGTGCCAGCAGTCAATATGGGGATGCCTCCTACGAGCAGTACTTC. The chain links TRBV13 to TRBJ2-7; D is unresolved. Deletions cut 6 bases from V and 0 bases from J, with 15 bases between. Germline-derived CDR1 and CDR2 are PRHDT and FYEKMQ (reference sequence). The CDR3 length is 15 residues. Based on the CDR3 plus reference TRBV13 and TRBJ2-7, the full variable domain is AAGVIQSPRHLIKEKRETATLKCYPIPRHDTVYWYQQGPGQDPQFLISFYEKMQSDKGSIPDRFSAQQFSDYHSELNMSSLELGDSALYFCASSQYGDASYEQYFGPGTRLTVT.

This clonotype was observed many times. V gene TRBV6-2 or TRBV6-3 combines with J gene TRBJ1-1; D might be TRBD1 (5 bases). This CDR3 contains 13 residues. Germline lookup yields CDR1 MNHEY and CDR2 SVGEGT. The ends were cut back, 4 bases at V and 4 bases at J, with 10 bases in the middle. The CDR3 DNA is TGTGCCAGCAGTTCCCGGGACGGCACTGAAGCTTTCTTT. Translating it yields CASSSRDGTEAFF.

This clonotype came up a few times. Written as DNA, the CDR3 is TGCAGTGCTAGGGACTTCCTTAGCGGTAGCTCCTACAATGAGCAGTTCTTC. It yields the protein CSARDFLSGSSYNEQFF. The gene calls are TRBV20-1 and TRBJ2-1, with D perhaps matching TRBD2 (6 bases). CDR1 is DFQATT, CDR2 SNEGSKA, per germline (reference sequence). The V gene lost 3 bases and the J gene lost 0 bases, with 18 bases spanning the gap. This CDR3 comprises 17 residues.

This clonotype was found a few times. The chain joins TRBV7-9 to TRBJ2-3; 8 bases are shared with TRBD1. The CDR3 totals 15 residues. The V gene's germline CDR1 is SEHNR and CDR2 FQNEAQ (reference sequence). J was trimmed by 4 bases and V by 1 base; bases with no gene match: 4. Written as DNA, the CDR3 is TGTGCCAGCAGCTTAGGGCTACAGGGGGCAGATACGCAGTATTTT. Translation: CASSLGLQGADTQYF.

This clonotype was recorded at least ten times. This chain uses TRBV6-5 with TRBJ1-1, with D possibly TRBD1 on 5 matching bases. This CDR3 spans 13 amino acids. V lost 2 bases and J 9 bases, leaving 13 bases between the germline ends. Germline CDR1 reads MNHEY; CDR2 reads SVGAGI. The CDR3 coding sequence is TGTGCCAGCAGTTACGCGGGGGGAATGCAAGCTTTCTTT. It yields the protein CASSYAGGMQAFF.